Below, one T cell receptor (beta chain) is given with its context. Its target is not known. The sample belongs to a study of CD8 T cells in Susac syndrome. The authors sequenced TCR beta from blood CD8+ and CD4+ T cells. The CD8+ and CD4+ T cells were isolated magnetically using a negative isolation approach, whereas the TEMRA cells were enriched by FACS. The CDR3 covers 14 residues. J was trimmed by 3 bases and V by 6 bases; bases with no gene match: 5. Germline V lookup: CDR1 MDHEN, CDR2 SYDVKM. General study points: As acknowledged by the study, its TCR sequencing and HLA analysis included a relatively small number of individuals.

RNA, at about 0.5 to 1 ug, was reverse transcribed with random hexamers. The method of amplification for TCR beta CDR3 was immunoSEQ multiplex PCR, covering 54 Vbeta and 13 Jbeta. MiXCR, applied by TCRdb to the immunoSEQ multiplex PCR reads, yields one record per CDR3 protein. This sample has 230,000 or so distinct CDR3 sequences, with around 96% found just once. Input material: CD4+ T cells from PBMCs. V and J are TRBV28 and TRBJ2-7, with 10 bases that match TRBD1. This clonotype originated in a human donor with multiple sclerosis. The chain's CDR3 is CASSPRDRGYEQYF. CDR3 nucleotides: TGTGCCAGCAGCCCTCGGGACAGGGGCTACGAGCAGTACTTC.